This T cell receptor (beta chain) stems from a study of blood T cell repertoires in COVID-19. The overall study: Italy, Spain and the United States were the sources of the convalescent and acute COVID-19 samples. The cDNA or gDNA used as material had been derived from T cells, B-cell-depleted T cells, or PBMCs.

Clones were sequenced by immunoSEQ multiplex PCR, and TCRdb holds only the in-frame ones, with some missing. Altogether about 90,000 clones are present, about 78% being singletons, with the ten largest covering approximately 15%. Trimming took 2 bases from V and 8 from J, leaving 15 bases between them. In germline, CDR1 is GTSNPN, CDR2 SVGIG (reference sequence). The CDR3 has 13 amino acids. Sequencing used peripheral blood. V gene TRBV30 combines with J gene TRBJ1-2; possibly TRBD1 for D (6 bases). The source of this sequence is a woman older than 75 with acute or convalescent COVID-19. This CDR3 is CAWSSHRDKGYTF. CDR3 DNA: TGTGCCTGGAGTAGCCACAGGGACAAAGGCTACACCTTC.